The 12 T cell receptor beta chains below all came from one sample that was sequenced in a study of T-cell memory formation after mild COVID-19. MiXCR was run by TCRdb on the 5' RACE reads, yielding one entry per CDR3 protein. The sample consists of about 420,000 distinct CDR3 sequences, around 22% of them appearing once. The sample taken for sequencing was PBMCs or a T cell subset sorted from them (not recorded which). Receptors originate from an adult woman who had mild COVID-19 (a few samples of this study predate the infection). Cell type and time point are not known.

In its sample, this clonotype was seen a few times. The chain combines TRBV6-5 with TRBJ1-2; 9 nucleotides agree with TRBD1. The CDR3 has 14 residues. Germline V gives CDR1 MNHEY, CDR2 SVGAGI. The J segment lost 6 bases and the V segment lost 2 bases, leaving 4 bases of the junction unmatched. The CDR3 DNA is TGTGCCAGCAGTTACGGGACAGGGCGAAATGGCTACACCTTC. This sequence encodes CASSYGTGRNGYTF.

This clonotype was picked up a small number of times. V and J are TRBV19 and TRBJ2-7, with a weak D call TRBD2 (6 bases). Deletions cut 5 bases from V and 2 bases from J, with 16 bases between. Germline lookup yields CDR1 LNHDA and CDR2 SQIVND (reference sequence). The length of the CDR3 is 15 residues. In DNA form, the CDR3 reads TGTGCCAGTAGTTCCGCCTCCCGGGGGACCTACGAGCAGTACTTC. This encodes CASSSASRGTYEQYF.

The V and J genes are TRBV5-1 and TRBJ1-2; 7 bases align to TRBD1. After removal of 5 bases from V and 3 bases from J, the junction contained 7 bases not matched to a gene. The germline CDR1 and CDR2 sequences are SGHRS and YFSETQ. CDR3 length: 14 residues. The chain's CDR3 is CASRQGLLDYGYTF. For the CDR3, the DNA is TGCGCCAGCAGACAGGGGCTGCTTGACTATGGCTACACCTTC.

This clonotype was recorded many times. The V call is TRBV6-5, the J call TRBJ2-7; the D gene is possibly TRBD1 (5 bases). The germline V gene encodes CDR1 MNHEY and CDR2 SVGAGI. V was shortened by 4 bases and J by 3 bases, with 7 bases between the two germline ends. This CDR3 comprises 12 residues. The CDR3 DNA reads TGTGCCAGCAGTTCAGGGCTCTACGAGCAGTACTTC. It encodes CASSSGLYEQYF.

The chain recombines TRBV6-5 with TRBJ2-2; 12 bases are shared with TRBD2. The germline CDR1 and CDR2 sequences are MNHEY and SVGAGI. V was pared by 2 bases and J by 6 bases, with 7 bases of the junction left unmatched. CDR3 size: 17 residues. The CDR3 DNA sequence: TGTGCCAGCAGTTACGGGAGACTAGCGGGAGTACCCGGGGAGCTGTTTTTT. Its translation: CASSYGRLAGVPGELFF.

The rearrangement joins TRBV20-1 to TRBJ2-7; 13 bases agree with TRBD2. V shed 0 bases and J 3 bases; nucleotides not matched to a gene: 5. The germline V gene has CDR1 DFQATT and CDR2 SNEGSKA (reference sequence). The CDR3 is made up of 16 amino acids. For the CDR3, the DNA is TGCAGTGCTAGAGATCTGGGGACTAGCGGGATCTACGAGCAGTACTTC. It codes for CSARDLGTSGIYEQYF.

The rearrangement joins TRBV7-6 to TRBJ1-1, with a weak D call TRBD1 (5 bases). Trimming took off 3 bases at V and 0 bases at J, with 8 bases between the two ends. CDR1 is SGHVS, CDR2 FNYEAQ, per germline. CDR3 size: 14 residues. CDR3 protein: CASSFGGMNTEAFF. The CDR3 DNA follows: TGTGCCAGCAGCTTTGGGGGGATGAACACTGAAGCTTTCTTT.

This clonotype has only a few counts. V gene TRBV7-8 combines with J gene TRBJ2-5, with 9 bases fitting TRBD2. This CDR3 has 15 amino acids. The V gene's germline CDR1 is SGHVS and CDR2 FQNEAQ. Trimming removed 2 bases from V and 2 bases from J; junction bases left unmatched: 3. The CDR3 DNA sequence: TGTGCCAGCAGCTTAATAGCGGGGGTTCAAGAGACCCAGTACTTC. As protein: CASSLIAGVQETQYF. The whole variable domain, filled in from reference TRBV7-8 and TRBJ2-5, reads GAGVSQSPRYKVAKRGQDVALRCDPISGHVSLFWYQQALGQGPEFLTYFQNEAQLDKSGLPSDRFFAERPEGSVSTLKIQRTQQEDSAVYLCASSLIAGVQETQYFGPGTRLLVL.

V usage is TRBV12-3 or TRBV12-4 and J usage is TRBJ2-3, with D perhaps matching TRBD1 (5 bases). The CDR3 has 15 residues. Trimming pared 6 bases from V and 0 bases from J, leaving 13 bases between. CDR3 protein: CASRRQIPSTDTQYF. In DNA form, the CDR3 reads TGTGCCAGCAGGCGACAGATACCCAGCACAGATACGCAGTATTTT.

This sequence joins TRBV4-1 and TRBJ2-7; the D gene is possibly TRBD2 (5 bases). CDR1 MGHRA and CDR2 YSYEKL come from the germline V gene. V was clipped by 4 bases and J by 4 bases, with 17 bases between them. This CDR3 spans 15 amino acids. CDR3 bases: TGCGCCAGCAGCCCATCTAGCCGGGGAACTTACGAGCAGTACTTC. It yields the protein CASSPSSRGTYEQYF.

The rearrangement uses TRBV6-1 and TRBJ2-1, with 8 bases that match TRBD2. With 4 bases clipped from V and 10 bases from J, the junction kept 12 bases outside the gene matches. This CDR3 region has 15 residues. The germline V gene encodes CDR1 MNHNS and CDR2 SASEGT. CDR3 DNA sequence: TGTGCCAGCAGTGTGGGGTTCGGGGGGGCCAGGGAGCAGTTCTTC. This translates into CASSVGFGGAREQFF.

V gene TRBV29-1 combines with J gene TRBJ1-1; TRBD1 matches at 7 bases. In germline, CDR1 is SQVTM, CDR2 ANQGSEA. Trimming cost V 3 bases and J 6 bases; bases outside gene matches: 7. The CDR3 has 13 residues. The CDR3 DNA reads as TGCAGCGTTGAGACAGGGATAAGGCCTGAAGCTTTCTTT. This translates into CSVETGIRPEAFF.